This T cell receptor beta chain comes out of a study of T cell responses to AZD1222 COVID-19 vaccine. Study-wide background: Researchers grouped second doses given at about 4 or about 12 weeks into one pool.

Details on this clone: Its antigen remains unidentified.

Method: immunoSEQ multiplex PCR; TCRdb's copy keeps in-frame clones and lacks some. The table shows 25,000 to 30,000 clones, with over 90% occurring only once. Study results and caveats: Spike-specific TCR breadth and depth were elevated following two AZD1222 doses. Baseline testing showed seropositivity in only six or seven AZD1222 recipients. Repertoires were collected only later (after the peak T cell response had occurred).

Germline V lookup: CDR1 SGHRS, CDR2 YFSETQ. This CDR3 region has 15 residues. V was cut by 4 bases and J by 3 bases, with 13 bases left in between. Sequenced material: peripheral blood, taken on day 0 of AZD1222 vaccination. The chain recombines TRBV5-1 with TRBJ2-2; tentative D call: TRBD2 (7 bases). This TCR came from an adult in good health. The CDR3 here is CASSPPGGHTGELFF. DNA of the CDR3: TGCGCCAGCAGCCCCCCCGGGGGGCACACCGGGGAGCTGTTTTTT.